Listed here are 8 T cell receptor beta chains from one sample, sequenced in a study of T cells in Graves' hyperthyroidism and ophthalmopathy. Amplification targeted TCR beta CDR3 regions from RNA transcripts. The primer set for the first-round RT-PCR of the TCR CDR3 was HTBI. TCRdb ran MiXCR on the multiplex PCR reads and lists one entry per CDR3 protein. Counted here are about 360,000 distinct CDR3 sequences, less than 15% occurring once; the ten biggest clones make up 9.2%. Input material: blood. The receptors originated from a young woman with Graves' hyperthyroidism.

There are many counts of this clonotype. The chain recombines TRBV20-1 with TRBJ2-7; D might be TRBD2 (5 bases). CDR3 length: 14 amino acids. Per germline, CDR1 DFQATT and CDR2 SNEGSKA (reference sequence). The ends were cut back, 5 bases at V and 4 bases at J, with 18 bases in the middle. CDR3: CSAGPLEGAYEQYF. CDR3 in DNA: TGCAGTGCTGGACCCTTAGAGGGAGCGTACGAGCAGTACTTC.

This clonotype was found a few times. This chain connects TRBV3-1 to TRBJ1-1, with D tentatively TRBD1 (5 bases). CDR1 and CDR2 from the germline V gene are LGHDT and YNNKEL (reference sequence). V was shortened by 4 bases and J by 5 bases, with 8 bases between the two germline ends. CDR3 length: 12 amino acids. In DNA form, the CDR3 reads TGTGCCAGCAGCCGGGGGAGGACTGAAGCTTTCTTT. Its protein is CASSRGRTEAFF.

The genes are TRBV30 and TRBJ1-5; no reliable D call. The CDR3 has 16 residues. V lost 4 bases to trimming and J lost 6 bases, with 22 bases between them. Germline V CDR1 and CDR2: GTSNPN, SVGIG (reference sequence). Here the CDR3 reads CAWNSRAFKRSQPQHF. The CDR3 DNA reads as TGTGCCTGGAACTCTAGGGCTTTTAAGAGGAGTCAGCCCCAGCATTTT. Complete variable domain (other parts from reference TRBV30 and TRBJ1-5): SQTIHQWPATLVQPVGSPLSLECTVEGTSNPNLYWYRQAAGRGLQLLFYSVGIGQISSEVPQNLSASRPQDRQFILSSKKLLLSDSGFYLCAWNSRAFKRSQPQHFGDGTRLSIL.

V is TRBV20-1 and J is TRBJ1-6, with 8 positions matching TRBD1. The germline V gene encodes CDR1 DFQATT and CDR2 SNEGSKA (reference sequence). The V segment lost 8 bases and the J segment 7 bases; nucleotides outside the gene matches: 4. The CDR3 is made up of 12 amino acids. The CDR3 DNA reads TGCAGTTCACAGGGGGGGAATTCACCCCTCCACTTT. Translation: CSSQGGNSPLHF.

There are many counts of this clonotype. The V call is TRBV12-3 or TRBV12-4, the J call TRBJ1-5; the D gene is possibly TRBD1 (5 bases). V lost 2 bases, J lost 4 bases, and 15 bases lay in between. This CDR3 comprises 16 residues. CDR3 nucleotides: TGTGCCAGCAGTTTATATCTGTTGACAGATAATCAGCCCCAGCATTTT. This sequence encodes CASSLYLLTDNQPQHF.

This clonotype was seen at least ten times. The chain couples TRBV6-2 or TRBV6-3 to TRBJ2-5; the D is unclear. The CDR3 loop spans 16 amino acids. Trimming stripped 8 bases from V and 5 bases from J, with 24 bases between. Germline V lookup: CDR1 MNHEY, CDR2 SVGEGT. The CDR3 DNA sequence: TGTGCCAGCCGGCGTTCGGGCCTCAACAGCCCGGAGACCCAGTACTTC. It is translated as CASRRSGLNSPETQYF.

This rearrangement joins TRBV5-1 to TRBJ2-7; 7 nucleotides align to TRBD2. The CDR3 contains 15 residues. Germline CDR1 and CDR2: SGHRS and YFSETQ. V shed 1 base, J shed 0 bases, and the junction held 4 bases outside the gene matches. The CDR3 DNA reads TGCGCCAGCAGCTTGACTAGCGCGAGCTCCTACGAGCAGTACTTC. Translation: CASSLTSASSYEQYF.

CDR3 protein: CASRQDRVNYNEQFF. The CDR3 DNA sequence: TGTGCCAGCAGGCAAGACAGGGTAAACTACAATGAGCAGTTCTTC. The chain joins TRBV6-1 to TRBJ2-1; 7 positions match TRBD1. This CDR3 has 15 residues. V gave up 6 bases and J gave up 3 bases; unmatched junction bases: 8. Germline V CDR1 and CDR2: MNHNS, SASEGT.